This T cell receptor (beta chain) was found in a study of blood T cell repertoires in COVID-19. Study-level information: T cells, B-cell-depleted T cells, or PBMCs supplied cDNA or gDNA.

Profiling relied on immunoSEQ multiplex PCR, and the TCRdb table lists in-frame clones only, not all of them. The profile shows about 220,000 clones, about 90% of them singletons. Trimming cost V 1 base and J 2 bases, with 9 bases left between them. The CDR3 loop spans 14 amino acids. The germline gives CDR1 SGHRS, CDR2 YFSETQ. This chain uses TRBV5-1 with TRBJ2-5, with D perhaps TRBD1 (6 bases). The source of this sequence is a woman between 50 and 59 years old with acute COVID-19. Sequencing was performed on PBMCs or T cells enriched from blood (not recorded which). This CDR3 reads CASSLWDKQETQYF. The CDR3 DNA is TGCGCCAGCAGCTTGTGGGACAAACAAGAGACCCAGTACTTC.